What follows are 18 T cell receptor beta chains derived from one specimen sequenced in a study of control samples from healthy donors and cancer patients. Data came from immunoSEQ multiplex PCR; TCRdb stores just in-frame clones and leaves some out. The table has 170,000 or so clones, roughly 90% seen once; the top ten hold 1.3% to 1.5%. Specimen: blood. Receptor source: a woman in her forties or fifties in good health.

This chain joins TRBV2 and TRBJ2-2, with a tentative D call TRBD2 (6 bases). This CDR3 spans 15 amino acids. The germline V and J ends were trimmed by 4 bases and 1 base, with 10 bases remaining between them. CDR1 and CDR2 (germline): SNHLY, FYNNEI. CDR3 sequence reads: CASSAGDLNTGELFF. The CDR3 coding sequence is TGTGCCAGCAGTGCCGGGGACTTGAACACCGGGGAGCTGTTTTTT.

The rearrangement uses TRBV30 and TRBJ1-5; D is unresolved. The germline V gene has CDR1 GTSNPN and CDR2 SVGIG (reference sequence). This CDR3 has 15 residues. V lost 5 bases and J 0 bases, leaving 14 bases between the germline ends. CDR3 nucleotide sequence: TGTGCCTGGGCCGGAGGAGGATATAGCAATCAGCCCCAGCATTTT. This encodes CAWAGGGYSNQPQHF.

This chain joins TRBV6-4 and TRBJ2-2, with no clear D. CDR1 is MRHNA and CDR2 is SNTAGT in the germline V gene. The CDR3 totals 13 residues. The V end lost 2 bases, the J end lost 4 bases, and 5 bases lay between the germline ends. The CDR3, as DNA: TGTGCCAGCAGTGACGGGCCCACCGGGGAGCTGTTTTTT. It translates to CASSDGPTGELFF.

This clone was seen only a few times. The chain employs TRBV27 and TRBJ1-6; the D is unclear. CDR1 is MNHEY, CDR2 SMNVEV, per germline (reference sequence). CDR3 length: 14 residues. V was pared by 4 bases and J by 0 bases, with 4 bases between. CDR3 coding DNA: TGTGCCAGCAGTTCGGGCTCCTATAATTCACCCCTCCACTTT. Amino acids: CASSSGSYNSPLHF.

Remarks on this clone: Germline is not matched at one junction end, which may reflect a read error. The gene calls are TRBV3-1 (or the pseudogene TRBV3-2) and TRBJ1-5; 9 nucleotides line up with TRBD1. The CDR3 extends over 15 amino acids. The V gene's germline CDR1 is LGHDT and CDR2 YNNKEL (reference sequence). The CDR3 loop is CASSQDTGGFQPRHF. The CDR3 DNA reads TGTGCCAGCAGCCAAGACACAGGGGGCTTTCAGCCCCGGCATTTT.

The gene calls are TRBV15 and TRBJ1-1; unclear D gene. The germline gives CDR1 LNHNV, CDR2 YYDKDF (reference sequence). The CDR3 sequence is 13 residues long. The V gene lost 1 base and the J gene lost 2 bases, with 5 bases spanning the gap. CDR3 DNA: TGTGCCACCAGCAGAGGACCCAACACTGAAGCTTTCTTT. Translation: CATSRGPNTEAFF.

The V call is TRBV24-1, the J call TRBJ2-1; no clear D. V lost 5 bases and J lost 4, with 5 bases in between. From germline, CDR1 is KGHDR and CDR2 SFDVKD. The CDR3 totals 12 residues. The CDR3 sequence is CATSGTYNEQFF. CDR3 bases: TGTGCCACCAGTGGCACTTACAATGAGCAGTTCTTC.

The V and J genes are TRBV7-2 and TRBJ1-5; no clear D. V lost 5 bases, J lost 0 bases, and 11 bases lay in between. CDR1 and CDR2 (germline): SGHTA, FQGNSA. The CDR3 has 15 residues. The CDR3 spells CASSPRPYSNQPQHF. The CDR3 DNA sequence: TGTGCCAGCAGCCCTCGGCCTTATAGCAATCAGCCCCAGCATTTT.

This clone was counted a few times. The genes are TRBV7-8 and TRBJ1-2; D remains unclear. Germline V lookup: CDR1 SGHVS, CDR2 FQNEAQ. Trimming cost V 1 base and J 0 bases, with 6 bases left between them. This CDR3 comprises 14 residues. CDR3 loop: CASSLVQSNYGYTF. The CDR3 region has the DNA TGTGCCAGCAGCTTAGTACAGTCTAACTATGGCTACACCTTC.

This chain connects TRBV5-1 to TRBJ1-1; D remains unclear. Per germline, CDR1 SGHRS and CDR2 YFSETQ. V lost 4 bases and J 0 bases, leaving 13 bases between the germline ends. The CDR3 has 15 residues. CDR3 loop: CASSQDTGMNTEAFF. The CDR3 bases are TGCGCCAGCAGCCAGGATACCGGCATGAACACTGAAGCTTTCTTT.

This chain connects TRBV18 to TRBJ1-1, with 10 positions matching TRBD1. Trimming at V came to 3 bases and at J to 5 bases, leaving 6 bases not matched to a gene. From germline, CDR1 is KGHSH and CDR2 LQKENI. The CDR3 spans 15 residues. The CDR3: CASSPRQGAHTEAFF. CDR3 nucleotides: TGTGCCAGCTCACCTCGACAGGGGGCGCATACTGAAGCTTTCTTT. The full variable domain, rest sourced from reference TRBV18 and TRBJ1-1, is NAGVMQNPRHLVRRRGQEARLRCSPMKGHSHVYWYRQLPEEGLKFMVYLQKENIIDESGMPKERFSAEFPKEGPSILRIQQVVRGDSAAYFCASSPRQGAHTEAFFGQGTRLTVV.

Only one count was recorded for this clone. The CDR3, as DNA: TGCAGCGTTATCACAGGAAGTAATTCACCCCTCCACTTT. This gives the protein CSVITGSNSPLHF. This chain connects TRBV29-1 to TRBJ1-6; a possible D gene is TRBD1 (5 bases). In germline, CDR1 is SQVTM, CDR2 ANQGSEA. V was shortened by 5 bases and J by 6 bases, with 11 bases between the two germline ends. The CDR3 sequence is 13 residues long.

The chain joins TRBV19 to TRBJ2-2; 10 nucleotides line up with TRBD2. V lost 3 bases and J lost 0; bases outside the gene matches: 10. This CDR3 has 19 amino acids. Germline CDR1 and CDR2: LNHDA and SQIVND (reference sequence). The CDR3 region has the DNA TGTGCCAGTAGTATCCCGTGGCTAGCGGGAGTCCCGAACACCGGGGAGCTGTTTTTT. It yields the protein CASSIPWLAGVPNTGELFF.

The chain links TRBV19 to TRBJ2-7; 9 nucleotides align to TRBD1. V was clipped by 8 bases and J by 6 bases; unmatched bases: 11. Germline CDR1 reads LNHDA; CDR2 reads SQIVND (reference sequence). The CDR3 runs 14 residues. The chain's CDR3 is CASQKQGAPSEQYF. The CDR3 nucleotides read TGTGCCAGTCAGAAACAGGGGGCGCCGAGCGAGCAGTACTTC.

This chain links TRBV28 with TRBJ1-6; D is unclear. Between the trimmed V and J ends, which lost 7 bases and 0 bases, there was a span of 10 bases. The CDR3 is 15 amino acids. CDR1 is MDHEN, CDR2 SYDVKM, per germline. CDR3 in DNA: TGTGCCAGCAACCCGGCAGGCTCCTATAATTCACCCCTCCACTTT. It is translated as CASNPAGSYNSPLHF.

The rearrangement links TRBV11-2 to TRBJ2-5; the D gene could be TRBD1 or TRBD2 (5 bases each). Deletions cut 3 bases from V and 9 bases from J, with 20 bases between. Germline loops: CDR1 SGHAT, CDR2 FQNNGV. The length of the CDR3 is 15 residues. CDR3 nucleotides: TGTGCCAGCAGCTTCGGTCGGGTGAGGGGAAAGGCCCAGTACTTC. It encodes CASSFGRVRGKAQYF.

This rearrangement joins TRBV28 to TRBJ1-1; weak D call: TRBD1 (6 bases). In germline, CDR1 is MDHEN, CDR2 SYDVKM. The CDR3 runs to 15 residues. V lost 7 bases and J lost 6, with 21 bases in between. CDR3 DNA sequence: TGTGCCAGCAAACCTACAGGGCAGGGTATCGCTGAAGCTTTCTTT. The encoded protein is CASKPTGQGIAEAFF. The variable domain in full, with the rest retrieved from reference TRBV28 and TRBJ1-1, is DVKVTQSSRYLVKRTGEKVFLECVQDMDHENMFWYRQDPGLGLRLIYFSYDVKMKEKGDIPEGYSVSREKKERFSLILESASTNQTSMYLCASKPTGQGIAEAFFGQGTRLTVV.

J is TRBJ1-4 and V is TRBV28; D gene ambiguous. Deletions cut 3 bases from V and 0 bases from J, with 8 bases between. The CDR3 totals 15 residues. The germline V gene encodes CDR1 MDHEN and CDR2 SYDVKM. The CDR3 DNA is TGTGCCAGCAGTTTCCGGGTCACAACTAATGAAAAACTGTTTTTT. It is translated as CASSFRVTTNEKLFF.